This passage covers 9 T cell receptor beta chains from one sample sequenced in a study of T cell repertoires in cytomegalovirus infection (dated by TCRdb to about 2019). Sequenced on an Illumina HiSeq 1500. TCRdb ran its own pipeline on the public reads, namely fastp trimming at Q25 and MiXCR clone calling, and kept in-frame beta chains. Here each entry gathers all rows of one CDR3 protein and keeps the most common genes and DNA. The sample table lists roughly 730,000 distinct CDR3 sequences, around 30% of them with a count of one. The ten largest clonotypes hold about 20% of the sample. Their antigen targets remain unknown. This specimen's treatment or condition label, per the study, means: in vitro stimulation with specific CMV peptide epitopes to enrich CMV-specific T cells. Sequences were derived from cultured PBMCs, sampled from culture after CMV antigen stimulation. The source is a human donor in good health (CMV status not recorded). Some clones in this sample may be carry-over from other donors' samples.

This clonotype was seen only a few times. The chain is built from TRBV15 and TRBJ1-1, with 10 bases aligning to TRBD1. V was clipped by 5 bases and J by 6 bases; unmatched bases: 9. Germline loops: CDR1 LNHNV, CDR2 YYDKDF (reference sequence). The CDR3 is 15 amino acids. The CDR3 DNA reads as TGTGCCACCAGCCTGACGACAGGGGGCTTTCCTGAAGCTTTCTTT. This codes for CATSLTTGGFPEAFF. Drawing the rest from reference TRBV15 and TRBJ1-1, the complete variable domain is DAMVIQNPRYQVTQFGKPVTLSCSQTLNHNVMYWYQQKSSQAPKLLFHYYDKDFNNEADTPDNFQSRRPNTSFCFLDIRSPGLGDTAMYLCATSLTTGGFPEAFFGQGTRLTVV.

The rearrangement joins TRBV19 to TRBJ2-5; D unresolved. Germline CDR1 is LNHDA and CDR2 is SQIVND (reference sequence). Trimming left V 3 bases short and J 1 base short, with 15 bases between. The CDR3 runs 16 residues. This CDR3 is CASSIFGPPGQETQYF. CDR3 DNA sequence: TGTGCCAGTAGTATTTTCGGCCCTCCGGGCCAAGAGACCCAGTACTTC.

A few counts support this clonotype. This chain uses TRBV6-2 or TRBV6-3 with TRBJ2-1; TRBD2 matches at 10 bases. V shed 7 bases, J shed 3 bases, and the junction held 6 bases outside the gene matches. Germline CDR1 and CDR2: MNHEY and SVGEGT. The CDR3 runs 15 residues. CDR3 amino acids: CASKQAGGYYNEQFF. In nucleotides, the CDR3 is TGTGCCAGCAAGCAAGCGGGAGGGTACTACAATGAGCAGTTCTTC.

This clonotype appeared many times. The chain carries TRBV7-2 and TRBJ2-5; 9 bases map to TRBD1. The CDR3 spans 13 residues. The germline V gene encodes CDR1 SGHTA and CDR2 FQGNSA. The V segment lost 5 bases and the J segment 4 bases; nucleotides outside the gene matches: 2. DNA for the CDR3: TGTGCCAGCAGCCGACAGGGGGGAGAGACCCAGTACTTC. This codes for CASSRQGGETQYF.

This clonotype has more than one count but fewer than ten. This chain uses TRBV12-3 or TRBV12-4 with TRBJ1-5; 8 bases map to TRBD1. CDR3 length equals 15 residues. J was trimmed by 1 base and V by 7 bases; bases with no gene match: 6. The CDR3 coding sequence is TGTGCCAGCACCGACAGGGGCGGCAGCAATCAGCCCCAGCATTTT. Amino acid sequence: CASTDRGGSNQPQHF.

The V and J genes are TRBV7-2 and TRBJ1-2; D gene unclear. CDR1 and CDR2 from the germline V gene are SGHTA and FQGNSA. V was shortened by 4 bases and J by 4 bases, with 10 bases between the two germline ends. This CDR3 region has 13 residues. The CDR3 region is CASSWRSSYGYTF. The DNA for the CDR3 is TGTGCCAGCAGCTGGCGAAGTTCCTATGGCTACACCTTC.

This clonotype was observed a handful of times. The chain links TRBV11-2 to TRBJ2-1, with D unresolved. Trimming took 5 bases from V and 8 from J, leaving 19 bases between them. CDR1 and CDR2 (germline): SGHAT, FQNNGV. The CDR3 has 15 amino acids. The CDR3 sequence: CASSPLPTPAHEQFF. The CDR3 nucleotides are TGTGCCAGCAGCCCTCTTCCGACTCCGGCCCATGAGCAGTTCTTC.

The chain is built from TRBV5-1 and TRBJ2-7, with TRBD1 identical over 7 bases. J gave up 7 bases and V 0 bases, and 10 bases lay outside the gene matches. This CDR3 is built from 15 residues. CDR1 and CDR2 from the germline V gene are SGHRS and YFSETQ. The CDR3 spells CASSLGDSHYAEQYF. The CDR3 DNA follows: TGCGCCAGCAGCTTGGGGGACAGCCATTACGCGGAGCAGTACTTC.

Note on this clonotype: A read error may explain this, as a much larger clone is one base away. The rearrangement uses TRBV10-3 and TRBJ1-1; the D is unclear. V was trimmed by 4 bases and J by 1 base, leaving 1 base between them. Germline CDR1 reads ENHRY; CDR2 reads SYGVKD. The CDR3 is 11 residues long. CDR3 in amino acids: CAISGNTEAFF. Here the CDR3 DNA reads TGTGCCATCAGTGGGAACACTGAAGCTTTCTTT.